This T cell receptor beta chain was identified during a study of blood T cells in healthy people across ages. Notes on the study in general: Diversity figures derived from one million T cells were judged to underestimate the true value. Age showed a roughly linear inverse relationship with TCR beta diversity per million T cells.

This CDR3 has 13 amino acids. Per germline, CDR1 SGHTA and CDR2 FQGTGA. V shed 5 bases and J shed 4 bases, with 11 bases lying between them. PCR was performed a second time for about 7 to 12 cycles using a sample-barcoded 5' primer and a J-beta primer mix. A 12-random-nucleotide template-switch adaptor tagged each cDNA molecule. A single record per CDR3 protein comes from TCRdb applying MiXCR to the 5' RACE reads. The sample shows some 640,000 distinct CDR3 sequences, more than 40% of them seen only once. Notes on this clonotype: The antigen remains undetermined. This may come from a read error, since a much larger clone is one base off.

What was sequenced was blood. The chain joins TRBV7-3 to TRBJ2-5; unclear D gene. The clonotype comes from a woman in her fifties or sixties in good health. CDR3 nucleotide sequence: TGTGCCAGCAGCGCCCCACCCCTAGAGACCCAGTACTTC. Its translation is CASSAPPLETQYF.